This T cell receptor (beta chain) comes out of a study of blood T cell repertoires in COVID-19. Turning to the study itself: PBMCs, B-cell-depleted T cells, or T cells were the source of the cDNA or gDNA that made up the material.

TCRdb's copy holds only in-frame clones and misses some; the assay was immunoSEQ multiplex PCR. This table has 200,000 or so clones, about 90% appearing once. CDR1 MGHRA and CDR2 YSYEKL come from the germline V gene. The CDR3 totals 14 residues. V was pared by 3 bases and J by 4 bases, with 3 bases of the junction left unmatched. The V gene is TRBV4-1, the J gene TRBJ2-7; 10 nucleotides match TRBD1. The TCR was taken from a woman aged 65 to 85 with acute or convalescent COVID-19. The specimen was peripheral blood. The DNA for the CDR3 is TGCGCCAGCAGCCATGGGGACAGGGGATACGAGCAGTACTTC. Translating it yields CASSHGDRGYEQYF.